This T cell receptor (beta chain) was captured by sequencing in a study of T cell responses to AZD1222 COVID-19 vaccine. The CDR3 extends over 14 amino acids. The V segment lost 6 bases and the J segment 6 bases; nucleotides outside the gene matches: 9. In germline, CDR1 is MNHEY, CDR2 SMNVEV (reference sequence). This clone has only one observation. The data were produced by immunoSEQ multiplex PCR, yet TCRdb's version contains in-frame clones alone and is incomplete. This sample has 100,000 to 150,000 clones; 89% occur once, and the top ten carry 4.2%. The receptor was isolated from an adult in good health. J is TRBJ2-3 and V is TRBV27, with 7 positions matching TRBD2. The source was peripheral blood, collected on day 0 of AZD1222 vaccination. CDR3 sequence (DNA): TGTGCCAGCAGATCGAGCGGGGTTCCGGATACGCAGTATTTT. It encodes CASRSSGVPDTQYF.